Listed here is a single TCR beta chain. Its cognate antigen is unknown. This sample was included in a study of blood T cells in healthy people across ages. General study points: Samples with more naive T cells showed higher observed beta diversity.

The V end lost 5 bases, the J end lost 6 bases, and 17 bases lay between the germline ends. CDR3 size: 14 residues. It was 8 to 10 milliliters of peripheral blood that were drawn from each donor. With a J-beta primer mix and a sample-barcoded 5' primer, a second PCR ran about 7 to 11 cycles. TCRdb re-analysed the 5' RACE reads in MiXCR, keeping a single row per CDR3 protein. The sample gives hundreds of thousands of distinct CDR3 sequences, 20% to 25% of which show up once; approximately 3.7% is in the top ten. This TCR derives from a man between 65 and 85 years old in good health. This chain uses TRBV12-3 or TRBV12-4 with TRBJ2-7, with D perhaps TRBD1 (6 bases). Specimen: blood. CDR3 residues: CASSLGTLVGEQYF. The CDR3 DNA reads TGTGCCAGCAGTCTCGGGACATTGGTAGGCGAGCAGTACTTC.